These 4 T cell receptor beta chains share one sample of origin, sequenced in a study of PD-L1 blockade in urothelial cancer. The time point here: pretreatment peripheral blood. Method: immunoSEQ multiplex PCR; TCRdb's copy keeps in-frame clones and lacks some. The table records approximately 94,000 clones, about nine tenths of them present only once. The sample here was PBMCs, taken around atezolizumab (anti-PD-L1) treatment. These receptor sequences come from a man aged 55 to 70 with urothelial cancer.

The V and J genes are TRBV27 and TRBJ2-1, with 8 bases that match TRBD1. CDR1 and CDR2 from the germline V gene are MNHEY and SMNVEV (reference sequence). J was trimmed by 6 bases and V by 4 bases; bases with no gene match: 8. The CDR3 has 15 residues. This CDR3 reads CASSSPGQAGNEQFF. The CDR3 nucleotides are TGTGCCAGCAGTTCACCGGGACAGGCCGGCAATGAGCAGTTCTTC.

This clone occurred a few times. The genes are TRBV19 and TRBJ1-5, with TRBD1 matching 7 bases. Looked up from germline, CDR1 is LNHDA and CDR2 is SQIVND (reference sequence). V shed 6 bases and J 7 bases; nucleotides not matched to a gene: 6. There are 13 residues in the CDR3. The DNA of the CDR3 is TGTGCCAGTAGCCTAACAGGGGACCAGCCCCAGCATTTT. Protein: CASSLTGDQPQHF.

The V and J genes are TRBV28 and TRBJ1-4, with D possibly matching TRBD1 (6 bases). The V gene's germline CDR1 is MDHEN and CDR2 SYDVKM. CDR3 length: 17 amino acids. V lost 2 bases and J 5 bases, leaving 18 bases between the germline ends. The CDR3 spells CASSLARMAGENEKLFF. In DNA, the CDR3 is TGTGCCAGCAGTTTAGCCCGTATGGCAGGGGAAAATGAAAAACTGTTTTTT.

The chain carries TRBV5-1 and TRBJ2-2; 13 bases map to TRBD2. From germline, CDR1 is SGHRS and CDR2 YFSETQ. This CDR3 is 17 amino acids long. V shed 0 bases and J 5 bases; nucleotides not matched to a gene: 4. The CDR3 here is CASSLGRGLAGTGELFF. CDR3 sequence (DNA): TGCGCCAGCAGCTTGGGACGGGGACTAGCGGGAACCGGGGAGCTGTTTTTT.